A single sample gave rise to the 3 T cell receptor beta chains below, sequenced in a study of response to subunit inactivated influenza vaccine. One entry per CDR3 protein, called by TCRdb with MiXCR from the RT-PCR reads. The data contain more than 450,000 distinct CDR3 sequences, 10% to 12% of them singletons. This same sample was also part of a study on T cells expressing NK-cell markers. Turning to that study: In generating TCR beta cDNA, 5'RACE template switching with UMIs was used.

The sample consisted of PBMCs from blood, taken on the day of vaccination. These receptors all come from a man aged 50 to 59 who received an inactivated influenza vaccine.

This clonotype was recorded a few times. This chain joins TRBV5-1 and TRBJ2-3; D gene uncertain. CDR1 and CDR2 (germline): SGHRS, YFSETQ. This CDR3 spans 13 amino acids. Trimming took 0 bases from V and 4 from J, leaving 6 bases between them. The CDR3 is CASSLDSPDTQYF. The DNA for the CDR3 is TGCGCCAGCAGCTTGGATAGCCCAGATACGCAGTATTTT. Full variable domain (outside the CDR3, taken from reference TRBV5-1 and TRBJ2-3): KAGVTQTPRYLIKTRGQQVTLSCSPISGHRSVSWYQQTPGQGLQFLFEYFSETQRNKGNFPGRFSGRQFSNSRSEMNVSTLELGDSALYLCASSLDSPDTQYFGPGTRLTVL.

Note on this clonotype: At one end, the junction sequence differs from germline, possibly due to a read error. The CDR3 loop is CASILDSTASGNTIYF. The CDR3 DNA follows: TGCGCCAGCATCTTGGACTCGACCGCTTCTGGAAACACCATATATTTT. The gene calls are TRBV5-1 and TRBJ1-3; D gene unclear. This CDR3 has 16 residues. Looked up from germline, CDR1 is SGHRS and CDR2 is YFSETQ.

The CDR3, as DNA: TGCAGCGTGACCCGGACTAGCACAGATACGCAGTATTTT. Its protein product is CSVTRTSTDTQYF. The rearrangement links TRBV29-1 to TRBJ2-3, with D perhaps TRBD2 (5 bases). The CDR3 loop spans 13 amino acids. Trimming cost V 6 bases and J 0 bases, with 10 bases left between them. Germline V gene data show CDR1 as SQVTM and CDR2 as ANQGSEA.